This TCR beta chain was recorded in a study of T cell responses to AZD1222 COVID-19 vaccine. Findings of the study overall: The study found Spike-specific TCR breadth and depth rose after two AZD1222 doses. There were repertoire samples only from the period after the peak T cell response.

This table comes from immunoSEQ multiplex PCR, and its TCRdb copy is limited to in-frame clones, with some not included. The profile shows about 140,000 clones, 85% to 90% of them singletons. Details on this clone: Its specificity is not known.

Trimming stripped 2 bases from V and 6 bases from J, with 18 bases between. This CDR3 is built from 16 residues. Per the germline V gene, CDR1 is LGHDT and CDR2 is YNNKEL (reference sequence). V gene TRBV3-1 (or the pseudogene TRBV3-2) combines with J gene TRBJ2-3, with a possible D match to TRBD1 (6 bases). The material sequenced was peripheral blood, taken on day 0 of AZD1222 vaccination. This TCR derives from an adult in good health. CDR3 sequence reads: CASSQFPGQLEDTQYF. In DNA, the CDR3 is TGTGCCAGCAGCCAATTTCCGGGACAACTTGAGGATACGCAGTATTTT.